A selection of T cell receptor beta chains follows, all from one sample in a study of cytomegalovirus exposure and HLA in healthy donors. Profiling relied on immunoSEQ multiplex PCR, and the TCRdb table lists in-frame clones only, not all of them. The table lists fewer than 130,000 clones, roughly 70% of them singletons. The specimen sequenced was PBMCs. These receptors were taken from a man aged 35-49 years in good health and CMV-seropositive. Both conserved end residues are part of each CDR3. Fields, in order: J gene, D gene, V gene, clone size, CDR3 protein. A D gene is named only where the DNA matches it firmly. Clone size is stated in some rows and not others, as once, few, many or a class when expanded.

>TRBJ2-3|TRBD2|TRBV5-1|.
CASSSPTASGSTDTQYF
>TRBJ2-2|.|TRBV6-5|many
CASSYVEAVKTGELFF
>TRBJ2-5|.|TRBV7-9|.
CASRDGLIQETQYF
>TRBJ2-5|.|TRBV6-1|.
CASSSRDFETQYF
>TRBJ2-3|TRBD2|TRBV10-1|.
CASSDPSVTSEAFGTQYF
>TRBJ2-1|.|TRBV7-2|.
CASSLSGAGEHYNEQFF
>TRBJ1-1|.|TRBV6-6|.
CASRRVENTEAFF
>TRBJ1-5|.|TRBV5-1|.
CASSLGGGNQPQHF
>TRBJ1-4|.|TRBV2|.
CASSEWAGKNEKLFF
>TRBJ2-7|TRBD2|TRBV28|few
CASSSPGLPSGRGKQYF
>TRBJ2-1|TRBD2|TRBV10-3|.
CAISGGGEGANEQFF
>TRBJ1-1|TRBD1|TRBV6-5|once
CASSYGRGLLNTEAFF
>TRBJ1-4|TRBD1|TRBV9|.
CASSPLIGTADGDEKLFF
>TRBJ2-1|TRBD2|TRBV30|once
CAWTEGTGGRFYNEQFF
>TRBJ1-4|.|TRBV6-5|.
CAAGPYNEKLFF
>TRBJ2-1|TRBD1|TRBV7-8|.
CASSQLRTGGFNEQFF
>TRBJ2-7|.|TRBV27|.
CASSLVYNYEQYF
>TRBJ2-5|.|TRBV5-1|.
CASSLQGHPQETQYF
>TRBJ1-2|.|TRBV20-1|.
CSARSTGGYTF
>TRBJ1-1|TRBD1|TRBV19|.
CASRTGQLNTEAFF
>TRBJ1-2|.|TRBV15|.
CATSPVQTANYGYTF
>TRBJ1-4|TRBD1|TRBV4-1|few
CASSPSREGGFEKLFF
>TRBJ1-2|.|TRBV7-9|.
CASSLSVVYGYTF
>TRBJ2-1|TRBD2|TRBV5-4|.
CASSLASSGSYNEQFF
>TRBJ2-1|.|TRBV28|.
CASTPLGEENEQFF
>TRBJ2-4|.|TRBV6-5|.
CASSAGPSAKNIQYF
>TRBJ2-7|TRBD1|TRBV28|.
CASSSPGTGTEQYF
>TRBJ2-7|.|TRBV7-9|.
CASSLQGNEQYF
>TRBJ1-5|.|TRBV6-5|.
CASSYSLGGNQPQHF